This note documents a single TCR beta chain sequence. Its antigen is currently unknown. Time point described: week 23, last vaccination. A 20-mer mutant IDH1 peptide at 300 ug was injected subcutaneously with topical imiquimod. This entry belongs to a study of a mutant IDH1 vaccine in newly diagnosed glioma. Study as a whole: In weeks 1, 3, 5, 7, 11, 15, 19 and 23, patients were immunized, eight times in all. An approximately 60% male, 37.5% female split and a mean age of around 41 years characterized treated patients. Antecedent treatment encompassed radiotherapy, temozolomide, or their combination; the majority received both.

V lost 0 bases and J lost 7, with 6 bases in between. Germline assignment: CDR1 SGHAT and CDR2 FQNNGV. The CDR3 has 12 amino acids. Method: immunoSEQ multiplex PCR; TCRdb's copy keeps in-frame clones and lacks some. The sample records about 55,000 clones, 75% to 85% being singletons. This specimen was PBMCs, taken from a glioma patient whose treatment included an IDH1 peptide vaccine. The TCR comes from a middle-aged man with glioma. The chain has TRBV11-2 and TRBJ1-2; D remains unclear. In DNA, the CDR3 is TGTGCCAGCAGCTTAGATGGGGTTGGCTACACCTTC. As protein: CASSLDGVGYTF.